The clone carrying this T cell receptor (beta chain) was recorded a few times. One end of the junction is discordant with germline, which a read error may explain. Libraries were prepared by immunoSEQ multiplex PCR; TCRdb keeps only in-frame clonotypes and omits some of them. The sample has more than 150,000 clones, approximately 92% seen once. This sample was taken from a study of T cell responses to AZD1222 COVID-19 vaccine. Study overall: Analysis merged second doses at about 4 or about 12 weeks.

The CDR3 is 13 amino acids. Germline CDR1 and CDR2: SSHAT and FNYEAQ (reference sequence). The sequences come from peripheral blood, collected on day 0 of AZD1222 vaccination. The J gene is TRBJ2-1, the V gene TRBV7-7, with D perhaps TRBD2 (5 bases). The sequence derives from an adult in good health. CDR3 sequence: CASSLAPASEQFF. The CDR3 DNA reads TGTGCTAGCAGCTTAGCGCCAGCGTCTGAGCAGTTCTTC.